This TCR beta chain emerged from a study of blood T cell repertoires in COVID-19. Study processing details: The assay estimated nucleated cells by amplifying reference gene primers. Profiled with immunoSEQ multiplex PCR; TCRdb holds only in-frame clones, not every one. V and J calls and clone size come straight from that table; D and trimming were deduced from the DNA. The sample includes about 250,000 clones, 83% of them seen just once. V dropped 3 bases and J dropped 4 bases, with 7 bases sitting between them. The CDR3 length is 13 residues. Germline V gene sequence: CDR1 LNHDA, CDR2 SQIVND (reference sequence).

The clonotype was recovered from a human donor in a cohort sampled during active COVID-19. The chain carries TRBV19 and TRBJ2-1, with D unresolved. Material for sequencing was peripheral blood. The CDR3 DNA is TGTGCCAGTAGTATCCTTATTTACAATGAGCAGTTCTTC. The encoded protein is CASSILIYNEQFF.